Each of the 20 T cell receptor beta chains below was sequenced from the same sample in a study of T cell responses to AZD1222 COVID-19 vaccine. Repertoires were generated with immunoSEQ multiplex PCR, while TCRdb's copy carries only in-frame clones and drops some. The table shows some 140,000 clones, with 90% occurring only once. Sequencing used peripheral blood, obtained on day 0 of AZD1222 vaccination. The receptor source for this set is an adult in good health.

V usage is TRBV24-1 and J usage is TRBJ1-3; D is ambiguous. Germline V gene data show CDR1 as KGHDR and CDR2 as SFDVKD. This CDR3 is 17 amino acids long. Trimming took 3 bases from V and 0 from J, leaving 14 bases between them. The CDR3 bases are TGTGCCACCAGTGATGGTCCCCGCGGAAGCTCTGGAAACACCATATATTTT. Translated, it gives CATSDGPRGSSGNTIYF.

The chain links TRBV7-2 to TRBJ2-7; TRBD1 aligns across 9 bases. Germline lookup yields CDR1 SGHTA and CDR2 FQGNSA. The ends lost 1 base at V and 6 bases at J; junction bases unmatched: 10. There are 16 residues in the CDR3. The CDR3 DNA reads TGTGCCAGCAGCTTAGATTGGGGGGACAGGGCCATCGAGCAGTACTTC. Its protein is CASSLDWGDRAIEQYF.

This clone came up a few times. V and J are TRBV9 and TRBJ2-2; D might be TRBD2 (5 bases). Germline V gene lookup returns CDR1 SGDLS and CDR2 YYNGEE. V lost 4 bases and J 6 bases, leaving 19 bases between the germline ends. The CDR3 extends over 16 amino acids. DNA for the CDR3: TGTGCCAGCAGCTATTCCACGGAGCGGCGGGCCGGGGAGCTGTTTTTT. Translating it yields CASSYSTERRAGELFF.

The rearrangement links TRBV7-9 to TRBJ1-4, with D unclear. The germline V and J ends were trimmed by 4 bases and 0 bases, with 12 bases remaining between them. The CDR3 loop spans 16 amino acids. From germline, CDR1 is SEHNR and CDR2 FQNEAQ (reference sequence). The CDR3 protein is CASSYPLKSTNEKLFF. CDR3 coding DNA: TGTGCCAGCAGCTACCCCCTCAAGTCAACTAATGAAAAACTGTTTTTT. Together with reference TRBV7-9 and TRBJ1-4, the CDR3 gives the full variable domain: DTGVSQNPRHKITKRGQNVTFRCDPISEHNRLYWYRQTLGQGPEFLTYFQNEAQLEKSRLLSDRFSAERPKGSFSTLEIQRTEQGDSAMYLCASSYPLKSTNEKLFFGSGTQLSVL.

A single count supports this clone. This specimen includes other DNA sequences encoding the same CDR3. V gene TRBV10-3 combines with J gene TRBJ1-4, with 9 bases fitting TRBD1. This CDR3 has 13 residues. Germline V lookup: CDR1 ENHRY, CDR2 SYGVKD. The CDR3 DNA reads as TGTGCTACCTCAGGGACAGGGCTTGAAAAACTGTTTTTT. Protein: CATSGTGLEKLFF.

The chain carries TRBV2 and TRBJ1-5, with 11 bases lining up with TRBD1. The CDR3 contains 13 residues. With V trimmed by 6 bases and J by 7 bases, 2 bases remained unmatched. Germline CDR1 is SNHLY and CDR2 is FYNNEI. CDR3 region: CASRGQGVQPQHF. The CDR3 coding sequence is TGTGCCAGCAGGGGACAGGGGGTCCAGCCCCAGCATTTT.

V and J are TRBV21-1 and TRBJ1-4; no DNA check was done on the table's D call, TRBD1. TRBV21-1 is a recognized pseudogene. The CDR3 covers 15 residues. Here the CDR3 DNA reads TGTGCCAGCATCCGAAAACAGGGCCCTAATGAAAAACTGTTTTTT. Protein: CASIRKQGPNEKLFF.

This chain uses TRBV15 with TRBJ1-2; D not certain. Germline values: CDR1 LNHNV, CDR2 YYDKDF (reference sequence). This CDR3 has 14 residues. Trimming stripped 2 bases from V and 6 bases from J, with 13 bases between. The CDR3 loop reads CATSRLPVRDGYTF. CDR3 DNA: TGTGCCACCAGCAGACTTCCTGTTCGGGATGGCTACACCTTC.

This sequence joins TRBV7-9 and TRBJ2-3; the match to TRBD2 covers 8 bases. CDR1 and CDR2 (germline): SEHNR, FQNEAQ (reference sequence). The CDR3 runs to 16 residues. The V segment lost 4 bases and the J segment 2 bases; nucleotides outside the gene matches: 8. CDR3 sequence: CASSSPSGGITDTQYF. Written as DNA, the CDR3 is TGTGCCAGCAGCTCCCCCTCGGGGGGGATCACAGATACGCAGTATTTT.

This clone has a count of ten or more. V usage is TRBV10-1 and J usage is TRBJ1-6, with D possibly being TRBD1 (6 bases). The CDR3 is 13 residues long. Germline-derived CDR1 and CDR2 are WNHNN and SYGVQD (reference sequence). V lost 10 bases and J 7 bases, leaving 14 bases between the germline ends. Written as DNA, the CDR3 is TGCGCCACCCAGGGGAGCCGCAATTCACCCCTCCACTTT. Protein product: CATQGSRNSPLHF.

The chain joins TRBV28 to TRBJ1-4; D is ambiguous. The CDR3 has 12 residues. Per germline, CDR1 MDHEN and CDR2 SYDVKM. Trimming left V 7 bases short and J 3 bases short, with 6 bases between. This chain's CDR3 is CASNQANEKLFF. In nucleotides, the CDR3 is TGTGCCAGCAACCAGGCTAATGAAAAACTGTTTTTT.

This sequence joins TRBV30 and TRBJ1-1; D not certain. Per germline, CDR1 GTSNPN and CDR2 SVGIG (reference sequence). This CDR3 has 13 amino acids. Trimming took off 4 bases at V and 0 bases at J, with 9 bases between the two ends. CDR3 residues: CAWIGQLNTEAFF. CDR3 sequence (DNA): TGTGCCTGGATTGGGCAGCTGAACACTGAAGCTTTCTTT. The whole variable domain, remainder taken from reference TRBV30 and TRBJ1-1, is SQTIHQWPATLVQPVGSPLSLECTVEGTSNPNLYWYRQAAGRGLQLLFYSVGIGQISSEVPQNLSASRPQDRQFILSSKKLLLSDSGFYLCAWIGQLNTEAFFGQGTRLTVV.

About this clone: Other nucleotide sequences from this sample produce the same CDR3. The chain joins TRBV3-1 (or the pseudogene TRBV3-2) to TRBJ1-1, with a possible D match to TRBD1 (5 bases). The germline V gene has CDR1 LGHDT and CDR2 YNNKEL (reference sequence). The CDR3 loop spans 14 amino acids. V was shortened by 4 bases and J by 0 bases, with 9 bases between the two germline ends. The CDR3 here is CASSPPTVNTEAFF. CDR3 bases: TGTGCCAGCAGCCCGCCGACAGTGAACACTGAAGCTTTCTTT.

The V gene is TRBV3-1 (or the pseudogene TRBV3-2), the J gene TRBJ1-3, with 9 bases matching TRBD1. Trimming at V came to 0 bases and at J to 7 bases, leaving 13 bases not matched to a gene. In germline, CDR1 is LGHDT, CDR2 YNNKEL (reference sequence). The CDR3 runs 18 residues. CDR3 DNA: TGTGCCAGCAGCCAAGATGCCCTAGGGACAGGGAGGAGCAACACCATATATTTT. It is translated as CASSQDALGTGRSNTIYF.

The chain links TRBV28 to TRBJ1-6; D is possibly TRBD1 (5 bases). V lost 3 bases and J 2 bases, leaving 11 bases between the germline ends. Germline CDR1 and CDR2: MDHEN and SYDVKM. The CDR3 sequence is 16 residues long. CDR3 coding DNA: TGTGCCAGCAGTTTTGCGCAGGGCCCCTATAATTCACCCCTCCACTTT. Encoded protein: CASSFAQGPYNSPLHF. The whole variable domain, remainder taken from reference TRBV28 and TRBJ1-6, is DVKVTQSSRYLVKRTGEKVFLECVQDMDHENMFWYRQDPGLGLRLIYFSYDVKMKEKGDIPEGYSVSREKKERFSLILESASTNQTSMYLCASSFAQGPYNSPLHFGNGTRLTVT.

The chain combines TRBV6-6 with TRBJ1-2; 11 bases are a match to TRBD1. Germline lookup yields CDR1 MNHNY and CDR2 SVGAGI (reference sequence). The CDR3 loop spans 14 amino acids. The ends lost 5 bases at V and 6 bases at J; junction bases unmatched: 5. CDR3 loop: CASSQDRGLHGYTF. CDR3 nucleotides: TGTGCCAGCAGTCAGGACAGGGGGCTTCATGGCTACACCTTC.

The chain joins TRBV15 to TRBJ1-3, with 8 bases aligning to TRBD1. J lost 9 bases, V lost 1 base, and 11 bases had no gene match. The CDR3 runs 16 residues. From germline, CDR1 is LNHNV and CDR2 YYDKDF (reference sequence). CDR3 in amino acids: CATSRGIQGAYGTIYF. The CDR3 DNA reads as TGTGCCACCAGCAGAGGAATCCAGGGGGCGTATGGCACCATATATTTT.

The V call is TRBV7-9, the J call TRBJ1-1; 7 nucleotides agree with TRBD1. Germline V gene data show CDR1 as SEHNR and CDR2 as FQNEAQ (reference sequence). This CDR3 region has 13 residues. The J segment lost 5 bases and the V segment lost 5 bases, leaving 5 bases of the junction unmatched. CDR3 nucleotides: TGTGCCAGCAGCGGACAGGCGCGAACTGAAGCTTTCTTT. It specifies CASSGQARTEAFF.

The J gene is TRBJ2-7, the V gene TRBV9; TRBD1 matches at 7 bases. The germline V gene encodes CDR1 SGDLS and CDR2 YYNGEE. The V and J ends lost 1 base and 0 bases, in that order; junction bases with no gene match: 7. CDR3 length: 16 residues. CDR3 loop: CASSVFETGSSYEQYF. CDR3 DNA sequence: TGTGCCAGCAGCGTATTCGAGACAGGGTCCTCCTACGAGCAGTACTTC. The full variable domain, completed using reference TRBV9 and TRBJ2-7, is DSGVTQTPKHLITATGQRVTLRCSPRSGDLSVYWYQQSLDQGLQFLIQYYNGEERAKGNILERFSAQQFPDLHSELNLSSLELGDSALYFCASSVFETGSSYEQYFGPGTRLTVT.

This sequence joins TRBV21-1 and TRBJ1-1. TRBV21-1 has pseudogene status. This CDR3 contains 17 residues. The CDR3 loop reads CASSKAFGTLRFPEAFF. The CDR3 DNA sequence: TGTGCCAGCAGCAAAGCGTTCGGTACACTGCGTTTCCCTGAAGCTTTCTTT.